The next 3 T cell receptor beta chains were all read from a single sample in a study of shared clonotypes between healthy human individuals. The table came from immunoSEQ multiplex PCR; TCRdb's copy has only in-frame clones and leaves some out. In the table there are some 500,000 clones, more than 70% of which are singletons. Material for sequencing was PBMCs. All receptors derive from a woman between 40 and 55 years old in good health. Some clones in this sample may be carry-over from other donors' samples.

J is TRBJ2-1 and V is TRBV7-6, with D perhaps matching TRBD2 (5 bases). Trimming removed 1 base from V and 2 bases from J, with 18 bases in between. The CDR3 runs 18 residues. In germline, CDR1 is SGHVS, CDR2 FNYEAQ. The CDR3 DNA reads as TGTGCCAGCAGCTTAGGTTCGGGTAGCGCACCTCCCTACAATGAGCAGTTCTTC. This gives the protein CASSLGSGSAPPYNEQFF.

This clone appeared once. The chain links TRBV2 to TRBJ2-3; no firm D call. V lost 5 bases and J 0 bases, leaving 9 bases between the germline ends. The germline V gene has CDR1 SNHLY and CDR2 FYNNEI. The CDR3 loop spans 14 amino acids. CDR3: CASSPVSSTDTQYF. The CDR3 region has the DNA TGTGCCAGCAGTCCAGTATCTAGCACAGATACGCAGTATTTT.

The chain employs TRBV29-1 and TRBJ1-5; D is undetermined. Trimming removed 6 bases at V and 0 bases at J, with 9 bases between. The germline V gene has CDR1 SQVTM and CDR2 ANQGSEA. The CDR3 is 13 residues long. CDR3 sequence: CSVQEYSNQPQHF. The CDR3 DNA sequence: TGCAGCGTGCAGGAGTATAGCAATCAGCCCCAGCATTTT.